The present TCR beta chain was sequenced within a study of graft-versus-host responses after intestinal transplantation. Overall study context: Isolated intestinal, liver-intestinal, or multivisceral transplants were what recipients had.

Turning to this clone: The antigen is not known.

Sequencing used immunoSEQ multiplex PCR; TCRdb keeps in-frame clones, though not all of them. The sample lists about 130,000 clones; approximately 91% were seen once. Study-wide results and limits: Graft-versus-host to host-versus-graft clonal ratios in allografts were high in patients with graft-donor T cell macrochimerism. GvH clones were found in recipient marrow; some appeared first in ileum or blood.

Germline-derived CDR1 and CDR2 are SEHNR and FQNEAQ (reference sequence). Trimming removed 8 bases from V and 3 bases from J, with 14 bases in between. The CDR3 is made up of 13 amino acids. The material was unstimulated CD4+ T cells sorted from spleen or lymph node cells, obtained before intestinal transplant. This clonotype was sampled from a human donor who received an intestinal transplant. The V and J genes are TRBV7-9 and TRBJ2-7; D possibly corresponds to TRBD1 (6 bases). Here the CDR3 reads CASFGQPLYEQYF. CDR3 nucleotide sequence: TGTGCCAGCTTCGGACAGCCCCTCTACGAGCAGTACTTC.